The 21 T cell receptor beta chains given below trace back to one sample, sequenced in a study of regulatory T cells in long-lasting Graves disease. Time point indicated: persistent/refractory GD, antithyroid drugs over 5 years with positive TRAb. PBMC-extracted RNA yielded the TCR library. The authors built TCR beta libraries using iRepertoire HTBI primers and Arm-PCR of CDR3 regions. TCRdb reanalysed the multiplex PCR reads using MiXCR and keeps one entry per CDR3 protein. The sample lists around 400,000 distinct CDR3 sequences, roughly 23% occurring once. Specimen: peripheral blood mononuclear cells (PBMCs), collected when the disease was refractory, from a patient treated with antithyroid drugs. These receptors came from a woman in her 40s with Graves disease.

This clonotype was recorded at least ten times. The chain combines TRBV12-3 or TRBV12-4 with TRBJ1-5; D remains unclear. Trimming stripped 6 bases from V and 4 bases from J, with 10 bases between. This CDR3 comprises 13 residues. CDR3 protein: CASSQTSNQPQHF. Here the CDR3 DNA reads TGTGCCAGCAGCCAGACATCTAATCAGCCCCAGCATTTT.

At least ten counts were recorded for this clonotype. The genes are TRBV6-1 and TRBJ1-5; 8 bases agree with TRBD1. The CDR3 spans 14 residues. J was trimmed by 5 bases and V by 4 bases; bases with no gene match: 4. Germline V gene lookup returns CDR1 MNHNS and CDR2 SASEGT. CDR3 bases: TGTGCCAGCAGTGCGGACAGGGTATATCAGCCCCAGCATTTT. Translation gives CASSADRVYQPQHF.

This clonotype was seen at least ten times. The J gene is TRBJ2-2, the V gene TRBV2, with TRBD2 matching over 7 bases. The length of the CDR3 is 12 residues. Germline V CDR1 and CDR2: SNHLY, FYNNEI. The CDR3: CSGGVNTGELFF. The CDR3 DNA reads TGTAGTGGGGGGGTGAACACCGGGGAGCTGTTTTTT.

This clonotype came up many times. The chain links TRBV5-1 to TRBJ2-7; TRBD2 is a possible D gene (5 bases). The CDR3 loop spans 14 amino acids. The germline V gene encodes CDR1 SGHRS and CDR2 YFSETQ. V was clipped by 0 bases and J by 1 base, with 8 bases between them. The CDR3 region has the DNA TGCGCCAGCAGCTTGGGGACTTTATCCTACGAGCAGTACTTC. It translates to CASSLGTLSYEQYF.

This clonotype came up many times. The CDR3 here is CATSATNEKLFF. The CDR3 region has the DNA TGTGCCACCAGTGCAACTAATGAAAAACTGTTTTTT. This sequence joins TRBV24-1 and TRBJ1-4; D remains ambiguous. This CDR3 contains 12 residues. Trimming removed 5 bases at V and 0 bases at J, with 0 bases between. Germline assignment: CDR1 KGHDR and CDR2 SFDVKD.

This rearrangement joins TRBV28 to TRBJ1-5; D unclear. The CDR3 has 12 residues. Trimming removed 2 bases at V and 9 bases at J, with 8 bases between. Germline lookup yields CDR1 MDHEN and CDR2 SYDVKM. The CDR3 DNA follows: TGTGCCAGCAGTTTAATTATCGGGCCCCAGCATTTT. Protein: CASSLIIGPQHF.

This clonotype was counted at least ten times. The V call is TRBV20-1, the J call TRBJ1-1, with D unresolved. Germline-derived CDR1 and CDR2 are DFQATT and SNEGSKA (reference sequence). V gave up 1 base and J gave up 6 bases, with 12 bases separating them. CDR3 size: 13 residues. CDR3 amino acids: CSARGYTGAEAFF. DNA for the CDR3: TGCAGTGCTAGAGGATACACCGGTGCTGAAGCTTTCTTT.

This clonotype came up many times. The chain carries TRBV28 and TRBJ2-5; the D is unclear. V gave up 2 bases and J gave up 5 bases, with 3 bases separating them. CDR1 and CDR2 from the germline V gene are MDHEN and SYDVKM. The CDR3 consists of 11 residues. DNA for the CDR3: TGTGCCAGCAGTTTAGATGAGACCCAGTACTTC. It is translated as CASSLDETQYF.

In its sample, this clonotype was seen many times. The J gene is TRBJ2-5, the V gene TRBV15; D is unclear. CDR1 is LNHNV, CDR2 YYDKDF, per germline (reference sequence). V was shortened by 4 bases and J by 4 bases, with 10 bases between the two germline ends. The CDR3 has 13 residues. The CDR3 sequence is CATSKTVGETQYF. In DNA form, the CDR3 reads TGTGCCACCAGCAAAACGGTCGGAGAGACCCAGTACTTC.

This clonotype was detected only a few times. The V call is TRBV20-1, the J call TRBJ2-7, with D unclear. This CDR3 contains 12 residues. V was pared by 0 bases and J by 5 bases, with 8 bases between. CDR1 and CDR2 from the germline V gene are DFQATT and SNEGSKA (reference sequence). The CDR3 DNA reads TGCAGTGCTAGAGATCATGTGGACGAGCAGTACTTC. Its translation is CSARDHVDEQYF.

This clonotype was seen ten or more times. This sequence joins TRBV29-1 and TRBJ2-7; no clear D gene. Trimming cost V 4 bases and J 4 bases, with 11 bases left between them. This CDR3 comprises 12 residues. The germline gives CDR1 SQVTM, CDR2 ANQGSEA. The CDR3: CSVAGASYEQYF. In nucleotides, the CDR3 is TGCAGCGTTGCCGGAGCCTCTTACGAGCAGTACTTC.

This clonotype was recorded many times. CDR3: CASSLYRRTTNEKLFF. DNA of the CDR3: TGTGCCAGCAGTTTGTACAGGAGGACAACTAATGAAAAACTGTTTTTT. The gene calls are TRBV6-5 and TRBJ1-4, with D tentatively TRBD1 (5 bases). Between the trimmed V and J ends, which lost 4 bases and 0 bases, there was a span of 12 bases. This CDR3 comprises 16 residues. Per the germline V gene, CDR1 is MNHEY and CDR2 is SVGAGI.

This clonotype was recorded at least ten times. The rearrangement links TRBV28 to TRBJ2-7, with 7 bases identical to TRBD2. Germline assignment: CDR1 MDHEN and CDR2 SYDVKM. Trimming cost V 4 bases and J 4 bases; bases outside gene matches: 13. This CDR3 contains 16 residues. The CDR3 region has the DNA TGTGCCAGCAGTTCCCCATCTAGCGGAGAGTCATACGAGCAGTACTTC. It yields the protein CASSSPSSGESYEQYF.

This clonotype was observed at least ten times. The chain combines TRBV12-3 or TRBV12-4 with TRBJ2-7, with no clear D. The CDR3 contains 13 residues. Trimming pared 2 bases from V and 3 bases from J, leaving 8 bases between. The CDR3, as DNA: TGTGCCAGCAGTTTAACAGATTACTACGAGCAGTACTTC. Translation gives CASSLTDYYEQYF.

This clonotype has more than one count but fewer than ten. The chain carries TRBV5-1 and TRBJ2-2, with D maybe TRBD1 (6 bases). V lost 3 bases and J 4 bases, leaving 13 bases between the germline ends. The CDR3 length is 15 residues. CDR1 and CDR2 (germline): SGHRS, YFSETQ. The CDR3 loop reads CASSSQGKSTGELFF. The CDR3 nucleotides are TGCGCCAGCAGCTCTCAGGGGAAGAGCACCGGGGAGCTGTTTTTT.

V usage is TRBV28 and J usage is TRBJ2-1; 8 bases line up with TRBD1. The CDR3 loop spans 13 amino acids. V lost 10 bases and J lost 10; bases outside the gene matches: 12. Germline lookup yields CDR1 MDHEN and CDR2 SYDVKM. This CDR3 reads CATADRGRIEQFF. The CDR3 DNA reads TGTGCCACCGCTGACAGGGGTCGCATAGAGCAGTTCTTC.

This clonotype was recorded at least ten times. The chain carries TRBV5-1 and TRBJ1-4; 7 bases map to TRBD1. CDR1 SGHRS and CDR2 YFSETQ come from the germline V gene. After removal of 5 bases from V and 6 bases from J, the junction contained 7 bases not matched to a gene. The CDR3 loop spans 14 amino acids. The CDR3 DNA reads TGCGCCAGCAGGGTGGGGACAGCGGATGAAAAACTGTTTTTT. The encoded protein is CASRVGTADEKLFF.

The chain employs TRBV13 and TRBJ1-2, with D possibly matching TRBD1 (5 bases). Trimming took 1 base from V and 8 from J, leaving 14 bases between them. The germline gives CDR1 PRHDT, CDR2 FYEKMQ (reference sequence). The CDR3 consists of 14 residues. The CDR3 coding sequence is TGTGCCAGCAGCTTAGCCGGCGGGACGGGGGGCTACACCTTC. This gives the protein CASSLAGGTGGYTF. Using reference TRBV13 and TRBJ1-2 for the parts outside the CDR3, the full variable domain is AAGVIQSPRHLIKEKRETATLKCYPIPRHDTVYWYQQGPGQDPQFLISFYEKMQSDKGSIPDRFSAQQFSDYHSELNMSSLELGDSALYFCASSLAGGTGGYTFGSGTRLTVV.

V usage is TRBV3-1 and J usage is TRBJ2-2; TRBD2 matches 9 bases. This CDR3 comprises 16 residues. Germline-derived CDR1 and CDR2 are LGHDT and YNNKEL (reference sequence). Trimming removed 3 bases from V and 1 base from J; junction bases left unmatched: 3. The CDR3 DNA reads as TGTGCCAGCAGCCATATACTAGCGGGGAACACCGGGGAGCTGTTTTTT. Protein product: CASSHILAGNTGELFF.

Concerning this clonotype itself: Germline and junction disagree at one end, which may indicate a read error. This chain uses TRBV13 with TRBJ2-5, with D unresolved. This CDR3 is 14 amino acids long. Germline lookup yields CDR1 PRHDT and CDR2 FYEKMQ (reference sequence). The CDR3 sequence: CASSLGSRQETQHF. Written as DNA, the CDR3 is TGTGCCAGCAGCTTAGGATCCAGGCAGGAGACCCAGCACTTC.

This clonotype has at least ten counts. This chain connects TRBV2 to TRBJ1-2, with D possibly TRBD1 on 6 matching bases. V lost 7 bases, J lost 6 bases, and 21 bases lay in between. CDR3 length: 15 amino acids. The germline V gene has CDR1 SNHLY and CDR2 FYNNEI. CDR3 DNA sequence: TGTGCCAGCATCGAGGGACATAAGGCCCGGGATGGCTACACCTTC. Protein product: CASIEGHKARDGYTF.